The 24 T cell receptor beta chains given below trace back to one sample, sequenced in a study. TCRdb reprocessed the 5' RACE reads via MiXCR and lists one record per CDR3 protein. The data contain roughly 23,000 distinct CDR3 sequences, 30% of them singletons. The sample taken for sequencing was tumor-infiltrating naive CD4+ T cells sorted from the breast tumor. Subset denoted: naive CD4+ T cells, CD4+CD45RA+CD25-. All receptors come from a female donor with breast cancer.

By share, this clonotype ranks as medium-sized. The CDR3 region has the DNA TGTGCCAGCAGTCTTGCCCCGCGCGAGCAGTACTTC. Protein product: CASSLAPREQYF. V gene TRBV6-1 combines with J gene TRBJ2-7; D remains unclear. In germline, CDR1 is MNHNS, CDR2 SASEGT. V lost 5 bases, J lost 6 bases, and 11 bases lay in between. This CDR3 has 12 amino acids.

This clonotype was observed many times. The chain employs TRBV5-1 and TRBJ2-7; 9 bases match TRBD1. The junction had 8 bases not matched to a gene; V was cut back by 3 bases and J by 7 bases. The CDR3 spans 14 residues. In germline, CDR1 is SGHRS, CDR2 YFSETQ. CDR3 sequence (DNA): TGCGCCAGCAGCTCCCGGGACAGGGTTCGGGAGCAGTACTTC. Encoded protein: CASSSRDRVREQYF.

The gene calls are TRBV5-1 and TRBJ1-2; 10 positions agree with TRBD1. The germline V gene has CDR1 SGHRS and CDR2 YFSETQ. V dropped 2 bases and J dropped 4; count of bases not matched to a gene: 14. This CDR3 is 18 amino acids long. The CDR3 nucleotides read TGCGCCAGCAGCTTAGAGGTCCGGGACAGGGGTCGGGGCTATGGCTACACCTTC. Its translation: CASSLEVRDRGRGYGYTF.

Regarding this clonotype: A much larger clone lies a single base off, so this may be a read error. The chain joins TRBV9 to TRBJ2-3, with 8 nucleotides matching TRBD2. The CDR3 has 16 residues. Germline CDR1 is SGDLS and CDR2 is YYNGEE. The CDR3 sequence is CASSTSTSEITDTQCF. CDR3 nucleotides: TGTGCCAGCAGCACTTCGACTAGCGAGATCACAGATACGCAGTGTTTT.

This clonotype was seen more than once but under ten times. The gene calls are TRBV5-1 and TRBJ2-1; D uncertain. Germline lookup yields CDR1 SGHRS and CDR2 YFSETQ. The CDR3 extends over 15 amino acids. Trimming took off 7 bases at V and 0 bases at J, with 14 bases between the two ends. This chain's CDR3 is CASALSVLSYNEQFF. In DNA, the CDR3 is TGCGCCAGCGCTTTGTCTGTCCTCTCCTACAATGAGCAGTTCTTC.

This clonotype was observed at least ten times. V and J are TRBV20-1 and TRBJ1-5, with D maybe TRBD1 (5 bases). The V end was cut by 3 bases, the J end by 0 bases, with 12 bases between. The CDR3 is made up of 15 amino acids. CDR1 is DFQATT and CDR2 is SNEGSKA in the germline V gene (reference sequence). As DNA, the CDR3 is TGCAGTGCTAGGAGTCCAGGGATTAGCAATCAGCCCCAGCATTTT. Its protein is CSARSPGISNQPQHF.

The chain has TRBV4-1 and TRBJ2-7, with 10 bases that match TRBD2. Germline values: CDR1 MGHRA, CDR2 YSYEKL. The CDR3 has 16 residues. V was clipped by 1 base and J by 3 bases; unmatched bases: 6. This CDR3 is CASSQVRLAGDYEQYF. The DNA of the CDR3 is TGCGCCAGCAGCCAAGTCCGGCTAGCGGGAGACTACGAGCAGTACTTC.

The rearrangement joins TRBV20-1 to TRBJ2-1, with TRBD1 as a possible D gene (6 bases). The germline V gene has CDR1 DFQATT and CDR2 SNEGSKA (reference sequence). The CDR3 extends over 13 amino acids. V lost 3 bases and J 2 bases, leaving 8 bases between the germline ends. In nucleotides, the CDR3 is TGCAGTGCTAGCAGGACAGCCTACAATGAGCAGTTCTTC. The encoded protein is CSASRTAYNEQFF.

This clonotype was seen repeatedly, ten times or more. V gene TRBV7-8 combines with J gene TRBJ1-1; D call uncertain. This CDR3 has 15 residues. Trimming shortened V by 1 base and J by 1 base, and 10 bases separated the two germline ends. Looked up from germline, CDR1 is SGHVS and CDR2 is FQNEAQ. In nucleotides, the CDR3 is TGTGCCAGCAGCTTAGTTCGGACTACGAACACTGAAGCTTTCTTT. It yields the protein CASSLVRTTNTEAFF.

This clonotype occurred many times. This chain links TRBV6-6 with TRBJ1-5, with D tentatively TRBD1 (5 bases). V was cut by 0 bases and J by 5 bases, with 11 bases left in between. Germline loops: CDR1 MNHNY, CDR2 SVGAGI (reference sequence). The CDR3 is 15 residues long. CDR3 in amino acids: CASSYSVGGDQPQHF. CDR3 in DNA: TGTGCCAGCAGTTACTCGGTGGGAGGGGATCAGCCCCAGCATTTT.

The chain joins TRBV7-9 to TRBJ2-5; maybe TRBD1 (5 bases). CDR3 length: 14 amino acids. Trimming shortened V by 4 bases and J by 7 bases, and 16 bases separated the two germline ends. Germline CDR1 and CDR2: SEHNR and FQNEAQ (reference sequence). The CDR3: CASSSMTAQMTQYF. The CDR3 region has the DNA TGTGCCAGCAGCTCGATGACAGCCCAAATGACCCAGTACTTC.

This clonotype was picked up many times. V is TRBV5-1 and J is TRBJ1-1; 7 bases match TRBD1. Germline values: CDR1 SGHRS, CDR2 YFSETQ. CDR3 length: 16 residues. With V trimmed by 0 bases and J by 5 bases, 10 bases remained unmatched. For the CDR3, the DNA is TGCGCCAGCAGCTTGGCCTCCACAGGGGTAGGGACTGAAGCTTTCTTT. Encoded protein: CASSLASTGVGTEAFF.

A remark on this clonotype: At one of its ends the junction is not consistent with the germline gene, which may arise from a read error. This chain uses TRBV9 with TRBJ2-7; 9 nucleotides line up with TRBD2. The germline gives CDR1 SGDLS, CDR2 YYNGEE. The CDR3 spans 14 residues. The CDR3 loop reads CVSSVAGEGYEQYF. In DNA, the CDR3 is TGTGTCAGCAGCGTAGCGGGGGAAGGCTACGAGCAGTACTTC.

Only a few counts were recorded for this clonotype. The rearrangement joins TRBV20-1 to TRBJ2-7; TRBD2 matches 11 bases. Per germline, CDR1 DFQATT and CDR2 SNEGSKA (reference sequence). This CDR3 region has 16 residues. The trim removed 1 base at V and 2 bases at J, leaving 7 bases unmatched. The chain's CDR3 is CSARAGLAGRTYEQYF. The DNA of the CDR3 is TGCAGTGCTAGAGCTGGACTAGCGGGCCGCACCTACGAGCAGTACTTC.

This clonotype is medium-sized in the sample. The gene calls are TRBV5-1 and TRBJ2-1; 7 nucleotides agree with TRBD1. The V segment lost 3 bases and the J segment 7 bases; nucleotides outside the gene matches: 4. CDR1 and CDR2 (germline): SGHRS, YFSETQ. The CDR3 has 13 residues. The CDR3 loop is CASSSGDRNEQFF. The CDR3 nucleotides are TGCGCCAGCAGCTCAGGGGACAGAAATGAGCAGTTCTTC.

With regard to this clonotype: This may be a read error: a much more frequent sequence differs by one nucleotide. This chain uses TRBV20-1 with TRBJ2-7, with 10 bases fitting TRBD2. This CDR3 spans 15 amino acids. Per the germline V gene, CDR1 is DFQATT and CDR2 is SNEGSKA (reference sequence). V dropped 4 bases and J dropped 0; count of bases not matched to a gene: 6. This CDR3 reads CSAMQTSGHSYEQYF. CDR3 coding DNA: TGCAGTGCTATGCAGACTAGCGGGCACTCCTACGAGCAGTACTTC.

The V gene is TRBV9, the J gene TRBJ2-1, with D possibly TRBD2 on 5 matching bases. V lost 2 bases and J lost 4, with 13 bases in between. The germline gives CDR1 SGDLS, CDR2 YYNGEE. The CDR3 is 15 amino acids. CDR3 bases: TGTGCCAGCAGCGTCCGGGATACCGCTTACAATGAGCAGTTCTTC. Its translation: CASSVRDTAYNEQFF.

This clonotype came up once. The CDR3 DNA reads as TGTGCCACCAGTGACCCTAGCGGGAGGGGCTCCTACAATGAGCAGTTCTTC. Translation: CATSDPSGRGSYNEQFF. V and J are TRBV24-1 and TRBJ2-1; 12 nucleotides line up with TRBD2. The ends lost 4 bases at V and 0 bases at J; junction bases unmatched: 3. This CDR3 is 17 amino acids long. CDR1 KGHDR and CDR2 SFDVKD come from the germline V gene.

This clonotype showed up just a few times. The chain recombines TRBV5-1 with TRBJ1-5, with D tentatively TRBD1 (5 bases). From germline, CDR1 is SGHRS and CDR2 YFSETQ. This CDR3 comprises 13 residues. The V end was cut by 4 bases, the J end by 3 bases, with 8 bases between. CDR3 sequence reads: CASSGGDNQPQHF. Written as DNA, the CDR3 is TGCGCCAGCAGCGGGGGAGACAATCAGCCCCAGCATTTT.

The chain is built from TRBV4-2 and TRBJ2-3; 8 nucleotides align to TRBD2. The CDR3 spans 18 residues. The junction had 12 bases not matched to a gene; V was cut back by 3 bases and J by 1 base. In germline, CDR1 is LGHNA, CDR2 YNFKEQ. The CDR3 sequence: CASSHPSSGQIRTDTQYF. DNA for the CDR3: TGTGCCAGCAGCCATCCTTCTAGCGGGCAAATACGCACAGATACGCAGTATTTT.

To note about this clonotype: The junction differs from germline at one of its ends, possibly a read error. This rearrangement joins TRBV6-1 to TRBJ2-1; 8 bases are shared with TRBD2. The CDR3 sequence is 18 residues long. CDR1 and CDR2 (germline): MNHNS, SASEGT. The DNA of the CDR3 is TGTGCCAGCAGTGAAGGTCGGCTAGCGGGTGCCCCCTACAATGAGCAGCTCTTC. It specifies CASSEGRLAGAPYNEQLF.

This clonotype is termed medium-sized (0.01 to 0.1%). The chain recombines TRBV5-1 with TRBJ2-1; the match to TRBD2 covers 13 bases. This CDR3 contains 16 residues. The germline gives CDR1 SGHRS, CDR2 YFSETQ. V gave up 2 bases and J gave up 5 bases; unmatched junction bases: 4. The DNA of the CDR3 is TGCGCCAGCAGCTTACTAGCGGGAGGGCCGGACAATGAGCAGTTCTTC. The encoded protein is CASSLLAGGPDNEQFF.

The genes are TRBV6-5 and TRBJ1-2; possibly TRBD1 for D (5 bases). Germline V gene sequence: CDR1 MNHEY, CDR2 SVGAGI. This CDR3 has 15 residues. The ends were cut back, 6 bases at V and 2 bases at J, with 16 bases in the middle. This CDR3 is CASRVRDAVNYGYTF. CDR3 nucleotide sequence: TGTGCCAGCAGGGTCCGGGACGCCGTGAACTATGGCTACACCTTC.

This clonotype came up a few times. CDR3 sequence reads: CASSQVWLAGGINEQFF. CDR3 sequence (DNA): TGCGCCAGCAGCCAAGTCTGGCTAGCGGGAGGAATTAATGAGCAGTTCTTC. The gene calls are TRBV4-1 and TRBJ2-1; 11 bases match TRBD2. In germline, CDR1 is MGHRA, CDR2 YSYEKL. The CDR3 runs to 17 residues. J lost 7 bases, V lost 1 base, and 9 bases had no gene match.